This is a list of T cell receptor beta chains from one sample in a study of shared clonotypes between healthy human individuals. Some clones are missing from TCRdb's copy, which holds only in-frame ones; the method was immunoSEQ multiplex PCR. Of under 200,000 clones in the sample, roughly 91% were seen once. The source material was naive CD4+ T cells sorted from blood. These receptor sequences come from a woman aged 30 to 39 in good health. The CDR3 runs from the conserved cysteine through the conserved F or W. Fields, in order: V gene, D gene, clone size, J gene, CDR3 DNA, CDR3 protein. The D gene is left open where the match is weak. Clone size is stated in some rows and not others, as once, few, many or a class when expanded.

V gene: TRBV19; D gene: TRBD2; clone size: -; J gene: TRBJ2-7; CDR3 DNA: TGTGCCAGTAGTATCCTAGCGGGACCCTCCTACGAGCAGTACTTC; CDR3 protein: CASSILAGPSYEQYF
V gene: TRBV18; D gene: -; clone size: -; J gene: TRBJ2-7; CDR3 DNA: TGTGCCAGCTCGGGAGCAGTCTCCTACGAGCAGTACTTC; CDR3 protein: CASSGAVSYEQYF
V gene: TRBV29-1; D gene: -; clone size: -; J gene: TRBJ2-7; CDR3 DNA: TGCAGCGTTGCGGGTCAGGAGGGGACCTACGAGCAGTACTTC; CDR3 protein: CSVAGQEGTYEQYF
V gene: TRBV28; D gene: -; clone size: -; J gene: TRBJ2-1; CDR3 DNA: TGTGCCAGCAGTTTATTATTCGGTGAGCAGTTCTTC; CDR3 protein: CASSLLFGEQFF
V gene: TRBV28; D gene: -; clone size: -; J gene: TRBJ1-3; CDR3 DNA: TGTGCCAGCAGTTTAGGGGGCCGGTGGTCTGGAAACACCATATATTTT; CDR3 protein: CASSLGGRWSGNTIYF
V gene: TRBV5-1; D gene: TRBD1; clone size: -; J gene: TRBJ2-7; CDR3 DNA: TGCGCCAGCAGCTGGGTGACAGGGGTCTCCTACGAGCAGTACTTC; CDR3 protein: CASSWVTGVSYEQYF
V gene: TRBV6-5; D gene: -; clone size: -; J gene: TRBJ2-7; CDR3 DNA: TGTGCCAGCAGTTACAATGGCGGAAGGTACGAGCAGTACTTC; CDR3 protein: CASSYNGGRYEQYF
V gene: TRBV10-3; D gene: TRBD1; clone size: -; J gene: TRBJ1-1; CDR3 DNA: TGTGCCATCACCTCAGGGGGCCGGAACACTGAAGCTTTCTTT; CDR3 protein: CAITSGGRNTEAFF
V gene: TRBV28; D gene: TRBD1; clone size: -; J gene: TRBJ1-1; CDR3 DNA: TGTGCCAGCAGTCATAGGACAGGGGTGGAAACTGAAGCTTTCTTT; CDR3 protein: CASSHRTGVETEAFF
V gene: TRBV2; D gene: TRBD1; clone size: -; J gene: TRBJ2-5; CDR3 DNA: TGTGCCAGAACTTACAGGGGCCAGTACCAAGAGACCCAGTACTTC; CDR3 protein: CARTYRGQYQETQYF
V gene: TRBV28; D gene: -; clone size: -; J gene: TRBJ2-4; CDR3 DNA: TGTGCCAGCAGTCGAGGGAAGGAACTAGCCAAAAACATTCAGTACTTC; CDR3 protein: CASSRGKELAKNIQYF
V gene: TRBV28; D gene: -; clone size: -; J gene: TRBJ2-2; CDR3 DNA: TGTGCCAGCAGCGAGCCCGGGGGGCGAAACACCGGGGAGCTGTTTTTT; CDR3 protein: CASSEPGGRNTGELFF
V gene: TRBV5-1; D gene: TRBD1; clone size: -; J gene: TRBJ1-1; CDR3 DNA: TGCGCCAGCAGCTTACGGACAGGGGAGCGGACTGAAGCTTTCTTT; CDR3 protein: CASSLRTGERTEAFF
V gene: TRBV11-2; D gene: -; clone size: -; J gene: TRBJ2-1; CDR3 DNA: TGTGCCAGCAGCTTAGATCTAGCGGAGGGGGCTTACAATGAGCAGTTCTTC; CDR3 protein: CASSLDLAEGAYNEQFF
V gene: TRBV27; D gene: TRBD2; clone size: -; J gene: TRBJ2-7; CDR3 DNA: TGTGCCAGCAGTCTTCGACAGACTAGCGCGAGCTCCTACGAGCAGTACTTC; CDR3 protein: CASSLRQTSASSYEQYF
V gene: TRBV7-9; D gene: -; clone size: -; J gene: TRBJ1-2; CDR3 DNA: TGTGCCAGCAGCTTAGACCGCGGTTTTGGAGGGCCTACTTATCATGACTACACCTTC; CDR3 protein: CASSLDRGFGGPTYHDYTF
V gene: TRBV6-1; D gene: -; clone size: -; J gene: TRBJ2-7; CDR3 DNA: TGTGCCAGCAGTGAAGCCCAATCCTGGAGCTCCTACGAGCAGTACTTC; CDR3 protein: CASSEAQSWSSYEQYF
V gene: TRBV10-2; D gene: TRBD1; clone size: once; J gene: TRBJ2-4; CDR3 DNA: TGCGCCAGCAGTGAGTCGGAGAGGACAGGGGTGTACTTC; CDR3 protein: CASSESERTGVYF
V gene: TRBV21-1; D gene: -; clone size: -; J gene: TRBJ2-7; CDR3 DNA: TGTGCCAGCAGCCACCGGGTAGCGGGGGTGGGGACCTACGAGCAGTACTTC; CDR3 protein: CASSHRVAGVGTYEQYF
V gene: TRBV11-2; D gene: -; clone size: -; J gene: TRBJ2-4; CDR3 DNA: TGTGCCAGCAGCTACTACGGGGGCGCAGAAGGAAACATTCAGTACTTC; CDR3 protein: CASSYYGGAEGNIQYF
V gene: TRBV6-1; D gene: -; clone size: -; J gene: TRBJ1-5; CDR3 DNA: TGTGCCAGCAGTGGGCAGAATAATCAGTCCCAGCATTTT; CDR3 protein: CASSGQNNQSQHF
V gene: TRBV5-8; D gene: TRBD1; clone size: -; J gene: TRBJ1-5; CDR3 DNA: TGTGCCAGCAGCTTGGCAGGGGACAGGGGTGTGGGCCAGCCCCAGCATTTT; CDR3 protein: CASSLAGDRGVGQPQHF
V gene: TRBV2; D gene: -; clone size: -; J gene: TRBJ2-5; CDR3 DNA: TGTGCCAGCAGTGACATTTTAGGGGCGGGGGAGACCCAGTACTTC; CDR3 protein: CASSDILGAGETQYF
V gene: TRBV15; D gene: TRBD1; clone size: -; J gene: TRBJ1-4; CDR3 DNA: TGTGCCACCAGCAGAGGACAGGGGGAAAAACTGTTTTTT; CDR3 protein: CATSRGQGEKLFF
V gene: TRBV12-2; D gene: -; clone size: -; J gene: TRBJ1-5; CDR3 DNA: TGTGCAAGTCGCTCGGACAGAGGTCAGCCCCAGCATTTT; CDR3 protein: CASRSDRGQPQHF
V gene: TRBV7-9; D gene: -; clone size: -; J gene: TRBJ1-2; CDR3 DNA: TGTGCCAGCAGCTCCCGGAATGGCTACACCTTC; CDR3 protein: CASSSRNGYTF
V gene: TRBV5-1; D gene: TRBD1; clone size: once; J gene: TRBJ1-1; CDR3 DNA: TGCGCCAGCAGCGCACAGCCCCCGGGACAGTCAATGGGCACTGAAGCTTTCTTT; CDR3 protein: CASSAQPPGQSMGTEAFF
V gene: TRBV6-5; D gene: TRBD1; clone size: -; J gene: TRBJ2-1; CDR3 DNA: TGTGCCAGCAGACCCGGGACAGGGGGTGACAATGAGCAGTTCTTC; CDR3 protein: CASRPGTGGDNEQFF
V gene: TRBV30; D gene: TRBD1; clone size: -; J gene: TRBJ1-1; CDR3 DNA: TGTGCCAGAGGGTCCAGGGGGCCTAGTACTGAAGCTTTCTTT; CDR3 protein: CARGSRGPSTEAFF
V gene: TRBV18; D gene: -; clone size: -; J gene: TRBJ1-3; CDR3 DNA: TGTGCCAGCTCACCTGGGGCCAGCTCTGGAAACACCATATATTTT; CDR3 protein: CASSPGASSGNTIYF
V gene: TRBV19; D gene: -; clone size: -; J gene: TRBJ2-7; CDR3 DNA: TGTGCCACCTCTAGGGACCCCTACGAGCAGTACTTC; CDR3 protein: CATSRDPYEQYF
V gene: TRBV18; D gene: TRBD1; clone size: -; J gene: TRBJ1-1; CDR3 DNA: TGTGCCAGCTCACCTTACCGGGACAGGGAGGGTGGCACTGAAGCTTTCTTT; CDR3 protein: CASSPYRDREGGTEAFF
V gene: TRBV28; D gene: -; clone size: once; J gene: TRBJ1-5; CDR3 DNA: TGTGCCAGCAGGGGATACAATCAGCCCCAGCATTTT; CDR3 protein: CASRGYNQPQHF
V gene: TRBV2; D gene: -; clone size: -; J gene: TRBJ2-5; CDR3 DNA: TGTGCCAGCATCGGCAGCCAAGAGACCCAGTACTTC; CDR3 protein: CASIGSQETQYF
V gene: TRBV5-1; D gene: -; clone size: -; J gene: TRBJ2-1; CDR3 DNA: TGCGCCAGCACTCTCGGCTACAATGAGCAGTTCTTC; CDR3 protein: CASTLGYNEQFF
V gene: TRBV7-6; D gene: -; clone size: -; J gene: TRBJ2-1; CDR3 DNA: TGTGCCAGCAGCTTAGAAGCCCTGGAGTACAATGAGCAGTTCTTC; CDR3 protein: CASSLEALEYNEQFF
V gene: TRBV9; D gene: -; clone size: -; J gene: TRBJ1-3; CDR3 DNA: TGTGCCAGCAGCGCCGATAGAAACACCATATATTTT; CDR3 protein: CASSADRNTIYF
V gene: TRBV30; D gene: TRBD2; clone size: -; J gene: TRBJ2-2; CDR3 DNA: TGTGCCTGGAGTGTGACTAGCGTCACCGGGGAGCTGTTTTTT; CDR3 protein: CAWSVTSVTGELFF
V gene: TRBV10-3; D gene: -; clone size: -; J gene: TRBJ2-7; CDR3 DNA: TGTGCCATCAGTGTAGGAGCGGAGTACGAGCAGTACTTC; CDR3 protein: CAISVGAEYEQYF
V gene: TRBV11-2; D gene: TRBD2; clone size: -; J gene: TRBJ2-1; CDR3 DNA: TGTGCCAGCAGACGAGTCGGGGGGGGTAGGCACAATGAGCAGTTCTTC; CDR3 protein: CASRRVGGGRHNEQFF
V gene: TRBV30; D gene: TRBD1; clone size: -; J gene: TRBJ1-6; CDR3 DNA: TGTGCCTTACAGGGGGATAATTCACCCCTCCACTTT; CDR3 protein: CALQGDNSPLHF
V gene: TRBV7-8; D gene: -; clone size: -; J gene: TRBJ1-2; CDR3 DNA: TGTGCCAGCAGCAGTACAGAGAACTATGGCTACACCTTC; CDR3 protein: CASSSTENYGYTF